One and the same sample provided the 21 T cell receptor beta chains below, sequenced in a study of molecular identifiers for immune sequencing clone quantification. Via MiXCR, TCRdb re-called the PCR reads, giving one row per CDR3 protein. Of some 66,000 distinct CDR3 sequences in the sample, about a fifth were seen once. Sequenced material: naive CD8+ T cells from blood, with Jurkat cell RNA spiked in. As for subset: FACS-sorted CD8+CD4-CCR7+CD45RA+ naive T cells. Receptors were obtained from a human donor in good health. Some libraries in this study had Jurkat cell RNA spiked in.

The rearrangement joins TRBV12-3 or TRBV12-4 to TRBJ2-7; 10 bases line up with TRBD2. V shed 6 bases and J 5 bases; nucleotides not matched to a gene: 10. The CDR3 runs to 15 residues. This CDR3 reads CASSSSGSWPNEQYF. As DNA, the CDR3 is TGTGCCAGCAGCTCTAGCGGGAGTTGGCCCAACGAGCAGTACTTC.

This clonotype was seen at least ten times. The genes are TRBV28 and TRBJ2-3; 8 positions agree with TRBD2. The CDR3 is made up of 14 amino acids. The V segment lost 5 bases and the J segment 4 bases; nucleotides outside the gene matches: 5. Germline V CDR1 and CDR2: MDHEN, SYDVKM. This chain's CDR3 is CASSPGGEADTQYF. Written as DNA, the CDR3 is TGTGCCAGCAGTCCCGGGGGGGAGGCAGATACGCAGTATTTT.

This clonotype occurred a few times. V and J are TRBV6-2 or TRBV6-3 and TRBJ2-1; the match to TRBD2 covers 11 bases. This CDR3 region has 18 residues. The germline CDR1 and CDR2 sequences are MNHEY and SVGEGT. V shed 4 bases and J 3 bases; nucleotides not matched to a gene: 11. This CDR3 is CASSFTRATSGDYNEQFF. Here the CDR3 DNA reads TGTGCCAGCAGTTTCACGCGAGCGACTAGCGGGGACTACAATGAGCAGTTCTTC.

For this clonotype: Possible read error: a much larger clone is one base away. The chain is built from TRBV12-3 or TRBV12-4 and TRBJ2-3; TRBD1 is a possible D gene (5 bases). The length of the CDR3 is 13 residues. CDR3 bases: TGTGCCAGCAGTTTCGACAGCACAGATACGCGGTATTTT. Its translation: CASSFDSTDTRYF.

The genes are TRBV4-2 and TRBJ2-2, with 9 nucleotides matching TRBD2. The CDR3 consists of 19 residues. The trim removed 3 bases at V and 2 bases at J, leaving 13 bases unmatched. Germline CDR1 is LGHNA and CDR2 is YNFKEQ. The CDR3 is CASSQRAGLAGLNTGELFF. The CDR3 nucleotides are TGTGCCAGCAGCCAGCGAGCCGGGCTAGCGGGACTAAACACCGGGGAGCTGTTTTTT.

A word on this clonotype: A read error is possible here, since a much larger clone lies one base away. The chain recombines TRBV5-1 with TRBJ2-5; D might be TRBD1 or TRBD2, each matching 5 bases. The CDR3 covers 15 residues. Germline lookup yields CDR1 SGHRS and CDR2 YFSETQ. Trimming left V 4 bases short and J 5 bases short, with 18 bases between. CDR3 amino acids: CASSTRGTAQETQYF. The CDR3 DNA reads TGCGCCAGCAGCACACGAGGGACGGCCCAGGAGACCCAGTACTTC.

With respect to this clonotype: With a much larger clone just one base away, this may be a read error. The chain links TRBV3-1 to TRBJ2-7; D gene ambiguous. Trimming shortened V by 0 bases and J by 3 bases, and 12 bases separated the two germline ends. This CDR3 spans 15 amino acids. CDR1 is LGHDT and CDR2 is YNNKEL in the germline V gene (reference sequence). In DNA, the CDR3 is TGTGCCAGCAGCCAAGATCGGTCCTCCTGCTACGAGCAGTACTTC. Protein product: CASSQDRSSCYEQYF.

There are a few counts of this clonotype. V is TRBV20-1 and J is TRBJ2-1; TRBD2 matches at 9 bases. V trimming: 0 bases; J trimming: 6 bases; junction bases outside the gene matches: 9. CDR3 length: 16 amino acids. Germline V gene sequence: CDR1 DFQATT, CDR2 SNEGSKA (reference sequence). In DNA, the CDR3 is TGCAGTGCTAGAGACGGGGTAGCGGGGGTCTCCAATGAGCAGTTCTTC. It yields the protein CSARDGVAGVSNEQFF.

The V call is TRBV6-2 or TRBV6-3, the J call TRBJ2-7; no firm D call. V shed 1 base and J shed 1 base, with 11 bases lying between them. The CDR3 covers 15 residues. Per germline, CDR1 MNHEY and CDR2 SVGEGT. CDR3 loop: CASSYYGRMSYEQYF. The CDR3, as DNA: TGTGCCAGCAGTTACTATGGCAGGATGTCCTACGAGCAGTACTTC.

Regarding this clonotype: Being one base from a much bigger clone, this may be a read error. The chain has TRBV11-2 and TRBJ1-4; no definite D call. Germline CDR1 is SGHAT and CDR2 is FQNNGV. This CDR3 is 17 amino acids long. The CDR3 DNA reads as TGTGCCAGCAGCTTAATTCCGTCGCTCGCAACTAATGAAAAACTGTCTTTT. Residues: CASSLIPSLATNEKLSF.

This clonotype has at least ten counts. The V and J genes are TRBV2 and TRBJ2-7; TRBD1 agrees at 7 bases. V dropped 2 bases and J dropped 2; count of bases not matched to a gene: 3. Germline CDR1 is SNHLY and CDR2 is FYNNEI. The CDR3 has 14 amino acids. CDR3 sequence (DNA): TGTGCCAGCAGTGAAACAGGGGATGCCTACGAGCAGTACTTC. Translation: CASSETGDAYEQYF.

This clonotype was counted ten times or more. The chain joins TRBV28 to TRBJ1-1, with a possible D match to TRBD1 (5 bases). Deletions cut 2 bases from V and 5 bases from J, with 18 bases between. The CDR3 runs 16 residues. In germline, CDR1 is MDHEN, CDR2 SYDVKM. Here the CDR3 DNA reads TGTGCCAGCAGTTTAGTTGACGAGGGGACGGATACTGAAGCTTTCTTT. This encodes CASSLVDEGTDTEAFF.

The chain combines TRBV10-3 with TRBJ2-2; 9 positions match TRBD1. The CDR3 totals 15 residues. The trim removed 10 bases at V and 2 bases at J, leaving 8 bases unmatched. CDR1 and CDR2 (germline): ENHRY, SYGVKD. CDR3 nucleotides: TGTGCCACCCAGCTGGGACAGGGTAACACCGGGGAGCTGTTTTTT. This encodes CATQLGQGNTGELFF.

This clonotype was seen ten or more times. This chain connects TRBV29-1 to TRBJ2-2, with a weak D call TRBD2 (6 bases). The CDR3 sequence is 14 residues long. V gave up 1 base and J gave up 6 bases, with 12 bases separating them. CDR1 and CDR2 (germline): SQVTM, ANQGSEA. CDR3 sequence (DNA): TGCAGCGTTGAAGGGAGGGCGCGCCCCGGGGAGCTGTTTTTT. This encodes CSVEGRARPGELFF.

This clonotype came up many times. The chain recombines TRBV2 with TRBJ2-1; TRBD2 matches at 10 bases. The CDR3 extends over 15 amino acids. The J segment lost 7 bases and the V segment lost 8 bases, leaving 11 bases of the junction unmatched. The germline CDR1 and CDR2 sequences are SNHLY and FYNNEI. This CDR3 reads CASRHVAGGGNEQFF. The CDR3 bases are TGTGCCAGCCGCCACGTAGCGGGAGGAGGAAATGAGCAGTTCTTC.

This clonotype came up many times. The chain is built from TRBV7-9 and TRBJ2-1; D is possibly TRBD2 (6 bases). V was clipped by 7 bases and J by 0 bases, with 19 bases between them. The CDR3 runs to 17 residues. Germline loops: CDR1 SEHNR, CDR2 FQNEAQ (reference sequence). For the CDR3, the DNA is TGTGCCAGCACCGGAGGGCCCACTATAAGCTCCTACAATGAGCAGTTCTTC. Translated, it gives CASTGGPTISSYNEQFF.

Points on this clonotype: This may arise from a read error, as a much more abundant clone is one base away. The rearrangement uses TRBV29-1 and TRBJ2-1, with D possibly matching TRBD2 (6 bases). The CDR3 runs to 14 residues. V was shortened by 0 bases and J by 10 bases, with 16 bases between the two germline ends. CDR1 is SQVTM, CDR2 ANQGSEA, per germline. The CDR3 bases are TGCAGCGTTGAAGAAGCCTCGGAGGGCTACGAGCAGTTCTTC. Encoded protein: CSVEEASEGYEQFF.

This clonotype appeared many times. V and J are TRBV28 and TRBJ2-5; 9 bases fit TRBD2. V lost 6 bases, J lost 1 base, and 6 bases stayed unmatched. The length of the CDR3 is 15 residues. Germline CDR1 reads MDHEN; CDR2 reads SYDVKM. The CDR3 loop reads CASSRWREGQETQYF. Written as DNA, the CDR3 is TGTGCCAGCAGCCGGTGGCGGGAGGGCCAAGAGACCCAGTACTTC.

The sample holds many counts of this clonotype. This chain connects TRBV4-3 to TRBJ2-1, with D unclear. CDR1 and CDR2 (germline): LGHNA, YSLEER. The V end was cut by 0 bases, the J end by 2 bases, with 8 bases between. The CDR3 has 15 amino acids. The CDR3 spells CASSQDRGPYNEQFF. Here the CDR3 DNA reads TGCGCCAGCAGCCAAGATCGAGGCCCCTACAATGAGCAGTTCTTC.

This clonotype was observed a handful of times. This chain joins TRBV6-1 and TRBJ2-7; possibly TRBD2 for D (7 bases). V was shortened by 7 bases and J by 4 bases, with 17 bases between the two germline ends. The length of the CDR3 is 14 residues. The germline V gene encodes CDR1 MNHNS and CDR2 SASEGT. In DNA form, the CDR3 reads TGTGCCAGCATTCCCTGGGGGAGGGGGTACGAGCAGTACTTC. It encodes CASIPWGRGYEQYF.

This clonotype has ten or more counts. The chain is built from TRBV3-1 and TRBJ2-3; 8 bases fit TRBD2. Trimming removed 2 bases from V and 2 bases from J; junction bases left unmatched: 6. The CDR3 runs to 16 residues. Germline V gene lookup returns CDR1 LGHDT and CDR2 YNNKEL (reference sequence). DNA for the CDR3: TGTGCCAGCAGCCAACTGGCGGGAGGACCCACAGATACGCAGTATTTT. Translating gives CASSQLAGGPTDTQYF.